This TCR beta chain was identified during a study of blood T cell repertoires in COVID-19. Study-wide background: Nucleic acid was either cDNA or gDNA, and it came from T cells, B-cell-depleted T cells, or PBMCs.

Here immunoSEQ multiplex PCR was the method, and the copy in TCRdb shows in-frame clones only, minus some. The repertoire holds 200,000 to 250,000 clones, with 86% as singletons. The source is a man between 25 and 39 years old who had recovered from COVID-19. The sample comprised peripheral blood.

The CDR3 DNA reads as TGTGCCAGCAGCTTAGATAGTCCAAACTATGGCTACACCTTC. Encoded protein: CASSLDSPNYGYTF. This rearrangement joins TRBV11-2 to TRBJ1-2; unclear D gene. Germline V lookup: CDR1 SGHAT, CDR2 FQNNGV. V shed 0 bases and J shed 2 bases, with 7 bases lying between them. The CDR3 extends over 14 amino acids.